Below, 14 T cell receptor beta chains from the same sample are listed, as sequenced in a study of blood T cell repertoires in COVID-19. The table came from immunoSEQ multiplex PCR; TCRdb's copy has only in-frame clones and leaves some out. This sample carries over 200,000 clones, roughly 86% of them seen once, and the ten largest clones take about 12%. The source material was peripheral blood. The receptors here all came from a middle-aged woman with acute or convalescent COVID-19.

The CDR3 DNA reads as TGTGCCAGCAGTCTCCTTCTAGCGGGGGGGGACAAAAACATTCAGTACTTC. This encodes CASSLLLAGGDKNIQYF. V is TRBV6-6 and J is TRBJ2-4; TRBD2 agrees at 12 bases. CDR1 is MNHNY, CDR2 SVGAGI, per germline (reference sequence). V lost 5 bases to trimming and J lost 3 bases; unmatched junction nucleotides: 8. The CDR3 runs 17 residues.

CDR3 sequence (DNA): TGTGCCAGCAGTGACAGTCCCTTTTACAATGAGCAGTTCTTC. Translation: CASSDSPFYNEQFF. The chain employs TRBV2 and TRBJ2-1; D not resolved. This CDR3 has 14 amino acids. Germline-derived CDR1 and CDR2 are SNHLY and FYNNEI. V lost 3 bases and J 4 bases, leaving 10 bases between the germline ends.

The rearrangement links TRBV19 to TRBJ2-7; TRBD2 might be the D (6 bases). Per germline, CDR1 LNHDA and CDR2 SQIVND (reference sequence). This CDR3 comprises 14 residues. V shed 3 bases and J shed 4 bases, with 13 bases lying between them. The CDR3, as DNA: TGTGCCAGTAGTATTGGGGCGGGGTGGTACGAGCAGTACTTC. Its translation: CASSIGAGWYEQYF.

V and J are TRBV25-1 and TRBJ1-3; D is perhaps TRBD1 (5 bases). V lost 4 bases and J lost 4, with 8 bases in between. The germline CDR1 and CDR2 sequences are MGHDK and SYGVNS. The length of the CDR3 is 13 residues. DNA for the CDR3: TGTGCCAGCAGTGGGGGCCTCGGAAACACCATATATTTT. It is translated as CASSGGLGNTIYF.

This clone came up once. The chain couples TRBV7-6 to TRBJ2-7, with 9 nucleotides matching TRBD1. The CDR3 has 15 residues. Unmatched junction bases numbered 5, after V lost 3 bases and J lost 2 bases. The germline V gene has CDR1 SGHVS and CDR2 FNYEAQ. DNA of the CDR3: TGTGCCAGCAGCTTTGGGACAGGGAGAACCTACGAGCAGTACTTC. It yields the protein CASSFGTGRTYEQYF.

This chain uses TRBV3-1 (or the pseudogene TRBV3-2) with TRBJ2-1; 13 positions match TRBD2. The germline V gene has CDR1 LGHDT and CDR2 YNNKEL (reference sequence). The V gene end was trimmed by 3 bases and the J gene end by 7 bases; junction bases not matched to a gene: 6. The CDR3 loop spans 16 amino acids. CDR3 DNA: TGTGCCAGCAGCCAGGGGACTAGCGGGGTAAGGAATGAGCAGTTCTTC. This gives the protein CASSQGTSGVRNEQFF.

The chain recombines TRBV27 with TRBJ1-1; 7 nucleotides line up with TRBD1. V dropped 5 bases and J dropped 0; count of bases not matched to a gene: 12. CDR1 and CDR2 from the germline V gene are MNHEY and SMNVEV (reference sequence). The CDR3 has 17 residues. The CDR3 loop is CASSVSGQSLMNTEAFF. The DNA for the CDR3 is TGTGCCAGCAGTGTCTCGGGACAGTCCCTCATGAACACTGAAGCTTTCTTT.

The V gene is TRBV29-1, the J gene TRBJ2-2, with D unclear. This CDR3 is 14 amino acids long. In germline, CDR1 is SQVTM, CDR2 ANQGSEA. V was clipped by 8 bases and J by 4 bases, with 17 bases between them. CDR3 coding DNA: TGCAGCTTTCCTGACCCGCGAGGCACCGGGGAGCTGTTTTTT. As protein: CSFPDPRGTGELFF.

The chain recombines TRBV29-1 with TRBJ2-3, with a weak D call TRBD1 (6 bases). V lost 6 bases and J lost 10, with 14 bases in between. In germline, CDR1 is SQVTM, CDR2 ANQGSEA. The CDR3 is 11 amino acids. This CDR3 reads CSVREGEAQYF. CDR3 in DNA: TGCAGCGTCCGAGAGGGGGAAGCGCAGTATTTT.

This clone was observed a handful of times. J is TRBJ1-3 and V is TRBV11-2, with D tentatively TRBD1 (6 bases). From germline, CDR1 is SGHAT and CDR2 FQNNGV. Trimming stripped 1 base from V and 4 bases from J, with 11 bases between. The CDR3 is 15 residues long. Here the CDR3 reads CASSLARGKGNTIYF. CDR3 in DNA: TGTGCCAGCAGCTTAGCCAGGGGTAAAGGAAACACCATATATTTT.

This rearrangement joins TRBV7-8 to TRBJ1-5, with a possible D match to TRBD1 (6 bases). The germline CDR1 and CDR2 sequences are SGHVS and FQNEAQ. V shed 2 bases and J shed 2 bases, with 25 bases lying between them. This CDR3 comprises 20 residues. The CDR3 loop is CASSLLAAGGASLGNQPQHF. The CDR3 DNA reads TGTGCCAGCAGCTTATTGGCCGCGGGGGGGGCCAGCTTGGGCAATCAGCCCCAGCATTTT. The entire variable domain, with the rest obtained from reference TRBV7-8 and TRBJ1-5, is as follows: GAGVSQSPRYKVAKRGQDVALRCDPISGHVSLFWYQQALGQGPEFLTYFQNEAQLDKSGLPSDRFFAERPEGSVSTLKIQRTQQEDSAVYLCASSLLAAGGASLGNQPQHFGDGTRLSIL.

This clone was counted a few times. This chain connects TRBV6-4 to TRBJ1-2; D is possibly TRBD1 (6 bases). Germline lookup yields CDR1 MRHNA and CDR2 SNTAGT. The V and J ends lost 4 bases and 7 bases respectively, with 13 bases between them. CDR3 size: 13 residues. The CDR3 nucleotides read TGTGCCAGCAGTGCAGGGGCCGGTCGTGGCTACACCTTC. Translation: CASSAGAGRGYTF.

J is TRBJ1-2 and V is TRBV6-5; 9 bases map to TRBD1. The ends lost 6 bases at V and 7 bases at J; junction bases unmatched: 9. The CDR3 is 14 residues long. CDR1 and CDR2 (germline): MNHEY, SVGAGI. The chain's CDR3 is CASRTRDRAFGYTF. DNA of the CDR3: TGTGCCAGCAGAACCCGGGACAGGGCCTTTGGCTACACCTTC.

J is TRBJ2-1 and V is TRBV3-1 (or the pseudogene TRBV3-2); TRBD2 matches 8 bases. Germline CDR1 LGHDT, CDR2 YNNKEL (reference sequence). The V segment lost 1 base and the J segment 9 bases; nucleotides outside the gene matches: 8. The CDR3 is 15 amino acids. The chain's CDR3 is CASSQVGATSVEQFF. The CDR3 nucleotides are TGTGCCAGCAGCCAAGTGGGGGCGACTAGCGTTGAGCAGTTCTTC.